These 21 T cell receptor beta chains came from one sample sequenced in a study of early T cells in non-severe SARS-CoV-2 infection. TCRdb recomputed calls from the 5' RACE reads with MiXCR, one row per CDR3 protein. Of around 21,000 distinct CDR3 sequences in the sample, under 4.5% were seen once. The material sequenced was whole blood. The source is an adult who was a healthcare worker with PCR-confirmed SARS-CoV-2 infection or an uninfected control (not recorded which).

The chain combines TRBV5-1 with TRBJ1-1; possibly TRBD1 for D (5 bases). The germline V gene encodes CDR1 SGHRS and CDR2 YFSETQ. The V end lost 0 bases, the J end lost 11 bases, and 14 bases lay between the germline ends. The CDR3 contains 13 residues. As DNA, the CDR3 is TGCGCCAGCAGCTTGGCGGGGGGACCGGAGGCTTTCTTT. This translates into CASSLAGGPEAFF.

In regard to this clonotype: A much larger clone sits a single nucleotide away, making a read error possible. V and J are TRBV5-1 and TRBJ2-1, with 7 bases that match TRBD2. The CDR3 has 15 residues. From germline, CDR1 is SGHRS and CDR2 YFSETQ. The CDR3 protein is CASSLQAGRGDEQIF. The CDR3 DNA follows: TGCGCCAGCAGCCTCCAAGCGGGACGAGGGGATGAGCAGATCTTC.

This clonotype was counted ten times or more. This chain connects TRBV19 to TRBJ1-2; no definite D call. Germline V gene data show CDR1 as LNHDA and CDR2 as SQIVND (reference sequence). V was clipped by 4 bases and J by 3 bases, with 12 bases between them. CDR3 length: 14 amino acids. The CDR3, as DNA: TGTGCCAGTAGTACGCGCCACTGGGACTATGGCTACACCTTC. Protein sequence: CASSTRHWDYGYTF.

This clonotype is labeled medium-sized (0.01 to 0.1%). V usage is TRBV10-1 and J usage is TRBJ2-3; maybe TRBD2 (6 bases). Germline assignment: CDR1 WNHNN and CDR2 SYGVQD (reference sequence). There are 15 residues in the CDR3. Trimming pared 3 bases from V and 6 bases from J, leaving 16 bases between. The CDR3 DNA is TGCGCCAGCAGTGACCAGCGGGCCCTCTCCGATACGCAGTATTTT. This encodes CASSDQRALSDTQYF.

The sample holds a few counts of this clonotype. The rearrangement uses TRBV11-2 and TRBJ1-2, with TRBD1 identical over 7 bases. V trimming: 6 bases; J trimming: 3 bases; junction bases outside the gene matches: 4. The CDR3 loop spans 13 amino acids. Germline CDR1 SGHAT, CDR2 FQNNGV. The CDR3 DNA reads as TGTGCCAGCAGTCCCGACAGGGACTATGGCTACACCTTC. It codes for CASSPDRDYGYTF.

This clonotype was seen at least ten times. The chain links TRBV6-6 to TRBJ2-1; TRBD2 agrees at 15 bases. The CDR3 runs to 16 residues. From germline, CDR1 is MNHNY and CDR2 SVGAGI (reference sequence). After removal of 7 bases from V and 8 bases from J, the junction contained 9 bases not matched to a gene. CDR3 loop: CASNPGLAGGGDEQFF. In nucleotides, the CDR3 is TGTGCCAGCAATCCGGGACTAGCGGGGGGCGGCGATGAGCAGTTCTTC.

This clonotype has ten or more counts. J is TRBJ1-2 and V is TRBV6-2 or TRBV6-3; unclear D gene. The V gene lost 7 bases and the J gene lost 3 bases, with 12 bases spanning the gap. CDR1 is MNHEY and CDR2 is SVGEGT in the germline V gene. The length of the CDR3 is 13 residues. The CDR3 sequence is CASKGSGDYGYTF. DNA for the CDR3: TGTGCCAGCAAGGGAAGCGGCGACTATGGCTACACCTTC.

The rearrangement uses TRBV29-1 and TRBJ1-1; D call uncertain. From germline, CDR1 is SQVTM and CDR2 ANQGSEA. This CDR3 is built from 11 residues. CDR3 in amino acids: CSGLRAGEAFF. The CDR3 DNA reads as TGCAGTGGACTAAGGGCAGGTGAAGCTTTCTTT.

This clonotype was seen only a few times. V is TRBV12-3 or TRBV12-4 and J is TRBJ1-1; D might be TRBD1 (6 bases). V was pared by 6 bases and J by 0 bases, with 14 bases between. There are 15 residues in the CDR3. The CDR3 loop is CASSPTGALNTEAFF. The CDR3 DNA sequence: TGTGCCAGCAGCCCGACAGGCGCCCTGAACACTGAAGCTTTCTTT.

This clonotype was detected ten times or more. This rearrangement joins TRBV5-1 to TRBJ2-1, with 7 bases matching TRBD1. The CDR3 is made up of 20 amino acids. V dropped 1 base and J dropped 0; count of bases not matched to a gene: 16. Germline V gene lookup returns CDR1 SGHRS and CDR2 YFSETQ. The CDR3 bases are TGCGCCAGCAGCTTGCTCGGTGGCGTAGGGGGCTTACCCTCCTACAATGAGCAGTTCTTC. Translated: CASSLLGGVGGLPSYNEQFF. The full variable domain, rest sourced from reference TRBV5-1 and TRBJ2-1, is KAGVTQTPRYLIKTRGQQVTLSCSPISGHRSVSWYQQTPGQGLQFLFEYFSETQRNKGNFPGRFSGRQFSNSRSEMNVSTLELGDSALYLCASSLLGGVGGLPSYNEQFFGPGTRLTVL.

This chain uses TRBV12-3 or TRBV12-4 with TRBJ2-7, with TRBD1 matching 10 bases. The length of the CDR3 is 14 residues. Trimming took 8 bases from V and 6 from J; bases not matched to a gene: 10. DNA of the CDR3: TGTGCCAGCCATAACCGGGACAGGGGAATCGAGCAGTACTTC. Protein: CASHNRDRGIEQYF.

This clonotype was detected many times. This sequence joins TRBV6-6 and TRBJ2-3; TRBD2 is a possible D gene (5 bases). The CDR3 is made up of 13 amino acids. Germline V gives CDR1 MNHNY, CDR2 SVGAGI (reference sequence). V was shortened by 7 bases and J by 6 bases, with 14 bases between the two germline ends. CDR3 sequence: CASTSWGRDTQYF. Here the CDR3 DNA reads TGTGCCAGCACTAGCTGGGGTCGGGATACGCAGTATTTT.

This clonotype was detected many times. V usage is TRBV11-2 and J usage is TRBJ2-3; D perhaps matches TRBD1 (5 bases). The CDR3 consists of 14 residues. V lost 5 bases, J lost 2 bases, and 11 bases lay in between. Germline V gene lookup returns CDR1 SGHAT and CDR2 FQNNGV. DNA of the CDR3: TGTGCCAGCAGCCGGACAAGTCCCACAGATACGCAGTATTTT. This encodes CASSRTSPTDTQYF.

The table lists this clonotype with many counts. In DNA, the CDR3 is TGTGCCAGCTCACCGATGGAAGAGACCCAGTACTTC. Protein: CASSPMEETQYF. The rearrangement joins TRBV18 to TRBJ2-5; D gene uncertain. Germline assignment: CDR1 KGHSH and CDR2 LQKENI. This CDR3 contains 12 residues. The V end was cut by 3 bases, the J end by 3 bases, with 5 bases between.

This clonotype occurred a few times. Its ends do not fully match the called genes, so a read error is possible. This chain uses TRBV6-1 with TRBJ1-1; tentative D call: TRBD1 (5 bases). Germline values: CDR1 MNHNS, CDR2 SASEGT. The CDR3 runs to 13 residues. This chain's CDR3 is CASREARQGEAFF. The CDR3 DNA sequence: TGTGCCAGCAGGGAAGCCAGGCAGGGAGAAGCTTTCTTT.

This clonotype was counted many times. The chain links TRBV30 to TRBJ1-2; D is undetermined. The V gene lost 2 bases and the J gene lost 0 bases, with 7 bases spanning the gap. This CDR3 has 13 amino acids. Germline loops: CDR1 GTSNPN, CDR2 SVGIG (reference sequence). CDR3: CAWSIGSNYGYTF. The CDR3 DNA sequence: TGTGCCTGGAGTATAGGGTCTAACTATGGCTACACCTTC.

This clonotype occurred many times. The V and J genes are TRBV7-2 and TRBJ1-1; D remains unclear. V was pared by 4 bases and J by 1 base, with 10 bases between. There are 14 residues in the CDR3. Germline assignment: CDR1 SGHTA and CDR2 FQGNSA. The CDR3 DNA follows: TGTGCCAGCAGCTATACATCGGGGAACACTGAAGCTTTCTTT. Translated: CASSYTSGNTEAFF.

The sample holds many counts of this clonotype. CDR3 region: CASSPPTSGSYNEQFF. The CDR3 DNA reads TGTGCCAGCAGCCCCCCGACTAGCGGCTCCTACAATGAGCAGTTCTTC. The rearrangement links TRBV9 to TRBJ2-1; 9 nucleotides align to TRBD2. The germline V gene has CDR1 SGDLS and CDR2 YYNGEE. The CDR3 has 16 residues. With 4 bases clipped from V and 0 bases from J, the junction kept 5 bases outside the gene matches.

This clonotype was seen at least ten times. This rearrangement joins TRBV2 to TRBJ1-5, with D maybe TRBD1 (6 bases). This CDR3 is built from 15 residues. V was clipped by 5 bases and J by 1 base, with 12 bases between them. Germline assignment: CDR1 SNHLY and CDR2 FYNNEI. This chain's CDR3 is CASSRGTKSNQPQHF. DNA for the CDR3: TGTGCCAGCAGTAGGGGGACTAAAAGCAATCAGCCCCAGCATTTT.

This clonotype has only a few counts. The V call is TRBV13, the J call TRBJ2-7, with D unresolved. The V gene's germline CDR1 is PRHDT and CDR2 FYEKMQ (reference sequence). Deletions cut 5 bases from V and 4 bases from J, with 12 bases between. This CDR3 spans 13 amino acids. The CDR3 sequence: CASSLQNYYEQYF. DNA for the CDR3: TGTGCCAGCAGCCTCCAAAACTATTACGAGCAGTACTTC.

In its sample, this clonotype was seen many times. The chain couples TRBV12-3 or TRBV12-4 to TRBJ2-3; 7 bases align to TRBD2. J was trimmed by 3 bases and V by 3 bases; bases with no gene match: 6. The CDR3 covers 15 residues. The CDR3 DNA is TGTGCCAGCAGTTTCTTAGCCGGGAGGACAGATACGCAGTATTTT. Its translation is CASSFLAGRTDTQYF.